Detailed here is one T cell receptor beta chain. These data come from a study of blood T cell repertoires in COVID-19. Study details: Material from acute and convalescent COVID-19 was sourced from the United States, Italy and Spain. The cDNA or gDNA used as material had been derived from T cells, B-cell-depleted T cells, or PBMCs.

In the authors' methods: Cell counts per sample came from amplifying reference gene primers. Assay used: immunoSEQ multiplex PCR; TCRdb lists only in-frame clones, some missing. That table is the source of V, J and clone size, and D and trimming were worked out from the DNA. The sample records around 81,000 clones, roughly 80% being singletons. The CDR3 has 14 residues. The V and J ends lost 0 bases and 2 bases respectively, with 8 bases between them. CDR1 and CDR2 from the germline V gene are SGDLS and YYNGEE. This chain connects TRBV9 to TRBJ2-5; D remains ambiguous. The clonotype originates from a human donor in a cohort sampled during active COVID-19. The sequenced sample consisted of peripheral blood. The CDR3 sequence: CASSVAAQQETQYF. For the CDR3, the DNA is TGTGCCAGCAGCGTAGCTGCACAGCAAGAGACCCAGTACTTC.